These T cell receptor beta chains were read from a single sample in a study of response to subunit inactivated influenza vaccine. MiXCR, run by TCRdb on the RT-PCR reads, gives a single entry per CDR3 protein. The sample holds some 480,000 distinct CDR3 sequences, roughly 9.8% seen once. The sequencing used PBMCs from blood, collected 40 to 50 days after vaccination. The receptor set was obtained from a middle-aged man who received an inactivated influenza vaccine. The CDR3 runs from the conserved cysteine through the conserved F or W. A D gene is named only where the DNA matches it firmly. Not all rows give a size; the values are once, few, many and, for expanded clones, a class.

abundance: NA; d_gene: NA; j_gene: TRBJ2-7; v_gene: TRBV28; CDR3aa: CASSFRGASTVSEQYF; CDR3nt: TGTGCCAGCAGTTTTAGGGGCGCATCCACCGTGAGCGAGCAGTACTTC
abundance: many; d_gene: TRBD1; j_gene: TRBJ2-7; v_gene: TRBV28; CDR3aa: CASSFPDRGGEQYF; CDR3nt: TGTGCCAGCAGTTTCCCAGACAGGGGTGGGGAGCAGTACTTC
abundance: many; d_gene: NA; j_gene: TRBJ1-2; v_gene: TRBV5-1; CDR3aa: CASSLGSGLSGGYTF; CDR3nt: TGCGCCAGCAGCTTGGGATCAGGGCTTTCAGGTGGCTACACCTTC
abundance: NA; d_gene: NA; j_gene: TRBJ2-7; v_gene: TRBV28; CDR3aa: CASRGGGGLAVEEQYF; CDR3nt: TGTGCCAGCCGCGGCGGTGGTGGGCTGGCGGTGGAGGAGCAGTACTTC
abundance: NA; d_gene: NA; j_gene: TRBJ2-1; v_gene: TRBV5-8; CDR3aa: CASSVGGSVEQFF; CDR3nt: TGTGCCAGCAGCGTTGGGGGTTCGGTAGAGCAGTTCTTC
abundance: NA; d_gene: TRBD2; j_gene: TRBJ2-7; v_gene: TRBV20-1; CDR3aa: CSARPDSGVISYEQYF; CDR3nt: TGCAGTGCTAGACCCGATAGCGGGGTAATCTCCTACGAGCAGTACTTC
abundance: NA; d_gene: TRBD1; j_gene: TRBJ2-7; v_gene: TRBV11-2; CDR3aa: CASSSQGVGGYEQYF; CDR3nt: TGTGCCAGCAGCTCACAGGGGGTGGGAGGATACGAGCAGTACTTC
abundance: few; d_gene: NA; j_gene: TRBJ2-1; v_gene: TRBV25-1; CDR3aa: CASSASTGSSSYNEQFF; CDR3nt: TGTGCCAGCAGTGCCAGTACGGGGTCGAGCTCCTACAATGAGCAGTTCTTC
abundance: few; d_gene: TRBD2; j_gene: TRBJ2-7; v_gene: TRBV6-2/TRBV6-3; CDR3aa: CASSLSGRIYEQYF; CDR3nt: TGTGCCAGCAGCCTTAGCGGGAGAATCTACGAGCAGTACTTC
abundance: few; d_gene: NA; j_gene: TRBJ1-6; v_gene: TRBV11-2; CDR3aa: CASSPRGWGSSSYNSPLHF; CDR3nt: TGTGCCAGCAGCCCCCGTGGGTGGGGTTCGAGCTCCTATAATTCACCCCTCCACTTT
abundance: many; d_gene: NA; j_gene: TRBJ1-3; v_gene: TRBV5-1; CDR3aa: CASSLGQVNGNTIYF; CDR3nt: TGCGCCAGCAGCTTGGGACAGGTGAACGGAAACACCATATATTTT
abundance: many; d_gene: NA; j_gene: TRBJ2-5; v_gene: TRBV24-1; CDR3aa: CATSDPFGTLSETQYF; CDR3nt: TGTGCCACCAGTGACCCCTTCGGGACTTTGAGTGAGACCCAGTACTTC
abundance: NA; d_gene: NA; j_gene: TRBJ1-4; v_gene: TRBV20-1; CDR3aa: CSASLPTNEKLFF; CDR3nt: TGCAGTGCTAGTCTACCAACTAATGAAAAACTGTTTTTT
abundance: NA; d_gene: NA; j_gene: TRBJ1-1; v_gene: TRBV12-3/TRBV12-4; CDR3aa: CASSLDRDGWLAFF; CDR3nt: TGTGCCAGCAGTTTAGACCGGGACGGATGGTTGGCTTTCTTT
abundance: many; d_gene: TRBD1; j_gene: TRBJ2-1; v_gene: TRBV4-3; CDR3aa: CASSPGQGGEQFF; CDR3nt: TGCGCCAGCAGCCCGGGACAGGGAGGGGAGCAGTTCTTC
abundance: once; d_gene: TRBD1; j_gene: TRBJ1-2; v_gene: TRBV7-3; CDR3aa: CASSAPGQGNYGYTF; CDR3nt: TGTGCCAGCAGCGCACCGGGACAGGGTAACTATGGCTACACCTTC
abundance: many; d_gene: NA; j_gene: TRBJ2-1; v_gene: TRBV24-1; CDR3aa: CATSDFRYEQFF; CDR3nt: TGTGCCACCAGTGATTTCAGGTATGAGCAGTTCTTC
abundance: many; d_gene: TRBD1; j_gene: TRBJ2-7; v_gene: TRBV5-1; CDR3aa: CASSDGQAYEQYF; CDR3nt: TGCGCCAGCAGCGACGGACAGGCCTACGAGCAGTACTTC
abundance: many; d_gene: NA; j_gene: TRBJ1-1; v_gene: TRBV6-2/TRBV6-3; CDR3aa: CASSQGQVTEAFF; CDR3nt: TGTGCCAGCAGTCAGGGGCAGGTCACTGAAGCTTTCTTT
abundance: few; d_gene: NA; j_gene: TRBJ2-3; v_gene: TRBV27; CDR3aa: CASTQLGSTDTQYF; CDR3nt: TGTGCCAGCACCCAACTGGGAAGCACAGATACGCAGTATTTT
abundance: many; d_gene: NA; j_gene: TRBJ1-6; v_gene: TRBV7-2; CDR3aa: CASSLVAAGYSPLHF; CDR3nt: TGTGCCAGCAGCTTAGTGGCTGCAGGGTATTCACCCCTCCACTTT
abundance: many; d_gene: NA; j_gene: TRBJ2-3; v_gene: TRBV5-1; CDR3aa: CASSLEGGSDTQYF; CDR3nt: TGCGCCAGCAGCTTGGAGGGGGGGTCAGATACGCAGTATTTT
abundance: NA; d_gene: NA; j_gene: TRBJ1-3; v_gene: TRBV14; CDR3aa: CASSQDASISGNTIYF; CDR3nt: TGTGCCAGCAGCCAAGATGCCAGCATCTCTGGAAACACCATATATTTT
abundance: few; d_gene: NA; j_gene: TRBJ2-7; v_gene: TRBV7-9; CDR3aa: CASSLTMGRGEQYF; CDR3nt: TGTGCCAGCAGCCTGACGATGGGCCGGGGCGAGCAGTACTTC
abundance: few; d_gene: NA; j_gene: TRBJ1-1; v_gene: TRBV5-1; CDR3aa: CASGRTVMNTEAFF; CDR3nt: TGCGCCAGCGGTCGGACGGTCATGAACACTGAAGCTTTCTTT
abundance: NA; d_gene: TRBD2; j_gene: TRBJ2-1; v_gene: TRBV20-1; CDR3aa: CSADGLTSGSFNEQFF; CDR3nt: TGCAGTGCAGACGGATTAACTAGCGGGAGTTTTAATGAGCAGTTCTTC
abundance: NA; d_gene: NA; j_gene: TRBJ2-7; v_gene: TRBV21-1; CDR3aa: CASSKPYDSRSSYEQYF; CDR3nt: TGTGCCAGCAGCAAACCCTATGACAGCCGGAGCTCCTACGAGCAGTACTTC
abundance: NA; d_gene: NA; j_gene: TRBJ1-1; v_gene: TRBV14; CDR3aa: CASSQGGATEAFF; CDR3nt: TGTGCCAGCAGCCAAGGTGGGGCCACTGAAGCTTTCTTT
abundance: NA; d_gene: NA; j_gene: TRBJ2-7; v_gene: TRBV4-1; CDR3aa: CASSQDVPTVSSYEQYF; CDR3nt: TGCGCCAGCAGCCAAGATGTCCCGACAGTGAGCTCCTACGAGCAGTACTTC
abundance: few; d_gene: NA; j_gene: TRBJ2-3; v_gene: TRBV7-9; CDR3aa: CASSWTHGTDTQYF; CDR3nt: TGTGCCAGCAGCTGGACCCATGGCACAGATACGCAGTATTTT
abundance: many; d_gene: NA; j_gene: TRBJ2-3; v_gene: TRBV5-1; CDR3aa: CASSLTFPYTDTQYF; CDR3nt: TGCGCCAGCAGCTTGACTTTCCCTTACACAGATACGCAGTATTTT
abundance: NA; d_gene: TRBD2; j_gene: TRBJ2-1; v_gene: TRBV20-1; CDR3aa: CSLALAGGPGEQFF; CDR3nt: TGCAGTTTGGCCCTAGCGGGAGGGCCCGGTGAGCAGTTCTTC
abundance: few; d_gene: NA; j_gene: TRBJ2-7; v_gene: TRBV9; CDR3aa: CASSVRDQTYEQYF; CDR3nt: TGTGCCAGCAGCGTAAGAGATCAAACCTACGAGCAGTACTTC
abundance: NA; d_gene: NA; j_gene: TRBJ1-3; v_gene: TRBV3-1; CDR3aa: CASSQSLRGTGNTIYF; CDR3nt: TGTGCCAGCAGCCAATCGCTACGGGGGACTGGAAACACCATATATTTT
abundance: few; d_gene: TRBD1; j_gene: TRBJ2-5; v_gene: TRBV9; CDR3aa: CASSATGGDETQYF; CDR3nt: TGTGCCAGCAGCGCCACAGGGGGCGACGAGACCCAGTACTTC
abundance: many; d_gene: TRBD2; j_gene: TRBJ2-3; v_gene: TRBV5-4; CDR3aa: CASSLGASGNRDTQYF; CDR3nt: TGTGCCAGCAGCTTGGGGGCTAGCGGGAATCGGGATACGCAGTATTTT
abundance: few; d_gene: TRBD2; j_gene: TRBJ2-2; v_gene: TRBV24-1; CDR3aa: CATKSGGANTGELFF; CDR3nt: TGTGCCACCAAGAGCGGGGGGGCTAACACCGGGGAGCTGTTTTTT
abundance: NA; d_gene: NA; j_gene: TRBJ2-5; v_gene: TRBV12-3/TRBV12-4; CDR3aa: CASRKTDVQETQYF; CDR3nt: TGTGCCAGCAGGAAGACAGATGTCCAAGAGACCCAGTACTTC
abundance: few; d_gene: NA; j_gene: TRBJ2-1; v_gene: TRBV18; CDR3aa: CASSPLPLNEQFF; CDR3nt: TGTGCCAGCTCACCACTACCCCTCAATGAGCAGTTCTTC
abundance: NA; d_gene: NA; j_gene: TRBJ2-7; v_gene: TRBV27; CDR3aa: CASRSSGGSSYEQYF; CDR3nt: TGTGCCAGCAGGTCTAGTGGGGGTTCTTCCTACGAGCAGTACTTC
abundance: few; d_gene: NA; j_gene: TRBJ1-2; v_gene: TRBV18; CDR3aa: CASSPSWGDYTF; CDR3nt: TGTGCCAGCTCACCATCTTGGGGAGACTACACCTTC
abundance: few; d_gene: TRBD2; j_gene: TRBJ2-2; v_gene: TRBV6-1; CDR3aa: CASRTTGTSAAGELFF; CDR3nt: TGTGCCAGCAGAACCACCGGGACTAGCGCTGCCGGGGAGCTGTTTTTT
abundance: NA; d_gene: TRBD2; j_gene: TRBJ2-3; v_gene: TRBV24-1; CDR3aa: CATSDGGPGGRFADTQYF; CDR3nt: TGTGCCACCAGTGATGGGGGACCGGGGGGGCGATTTGCAGATACGCAGTATTTT
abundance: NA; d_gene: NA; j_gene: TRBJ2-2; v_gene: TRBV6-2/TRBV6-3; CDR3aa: CASTSHSVGTGELFF; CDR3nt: TGTGCCAGCACCTCGCACAGCGTCGGCACCGGGGAGCTGTTTTTT
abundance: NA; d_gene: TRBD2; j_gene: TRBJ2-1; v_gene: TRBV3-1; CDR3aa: CASSTLAGGRYNEQFF; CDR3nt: TGTGCCAGCAGCACCCTAGCGGGGGGGCGCTACAATGAGCAGTTCTTC
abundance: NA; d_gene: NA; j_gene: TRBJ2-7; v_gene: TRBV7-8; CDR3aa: CASSPSDDEQYF; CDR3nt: TGTGCCAGCAGCCCCTCCGACGACGAGCAGTACTTC
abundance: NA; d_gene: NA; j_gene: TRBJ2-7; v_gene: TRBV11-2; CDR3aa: CASSLELGFSYEQYF; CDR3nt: TGTGCCAGCAGCTTAGAACTCGGCTTTTCCTACGAGCAGTACTTC
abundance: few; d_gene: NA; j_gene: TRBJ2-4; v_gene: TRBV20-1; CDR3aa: CSASLDPGSQNIQYF; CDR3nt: TGCAGTGCTAGTCTGGATCCGGGCAGCCAAAACATTCAGTACTTC
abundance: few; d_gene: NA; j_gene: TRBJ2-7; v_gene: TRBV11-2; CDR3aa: CASSLVLGNTDKTYEQYF; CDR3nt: TGTGCCAGCAGCTTAGTCTTGGGGAACACCGACAAGACCTACGAGCAGTACTTC
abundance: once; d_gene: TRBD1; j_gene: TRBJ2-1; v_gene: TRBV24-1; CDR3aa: CATSDPQGPFYNEQFF; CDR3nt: TGTGCCACCAGTGACCCACAGGGGCCTTTTTACAATGAGCAGTTCTTC
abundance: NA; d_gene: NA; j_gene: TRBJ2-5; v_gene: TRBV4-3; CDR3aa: CASSQDRAWYQETQYF; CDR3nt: TGCGCCAGCAGCCAAGATAGGGCCTGGTACCAAGAGACCCAGTACTTC
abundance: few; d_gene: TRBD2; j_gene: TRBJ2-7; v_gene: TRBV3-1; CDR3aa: CASSPREGTYEQYF; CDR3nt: TGTGCCAGCAGCCCCCGGGAGGGCACCTACGAGCAGTACTTC
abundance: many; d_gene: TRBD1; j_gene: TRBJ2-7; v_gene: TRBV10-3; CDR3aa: CAISVSGTGLYEQYF; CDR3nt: TGTGCCATCAGTGTGTCCGGGACAGGTCTCTACGAGCAGTACTTC
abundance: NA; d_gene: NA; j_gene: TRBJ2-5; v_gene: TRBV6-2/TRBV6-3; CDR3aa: CASSYESGLEETQYF; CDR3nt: TGTGCCAGCAGTTATGAATCGGGACTGGAAGAGACCCAGTACTTC
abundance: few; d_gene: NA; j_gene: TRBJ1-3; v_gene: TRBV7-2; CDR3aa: CASSLGGAFSGNTIYF; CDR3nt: TGTGCCAGCAGCTTAGGAGGGGCCTTCTCTGGAAACACCATATATTTT
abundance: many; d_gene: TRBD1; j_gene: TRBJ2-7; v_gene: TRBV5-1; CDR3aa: CASSLRTGASYEQYF; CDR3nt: TGCGCCAGCAGCCTTAGGACAGGGGCGTCCTACGAGCAGTACTTC
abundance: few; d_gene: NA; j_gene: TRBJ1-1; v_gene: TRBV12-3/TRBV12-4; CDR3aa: CASSLNSMNTEAFF; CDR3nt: TGTGCCAGCAGTTTAAACAGCATGAACACTGAAGCTTTCTTT
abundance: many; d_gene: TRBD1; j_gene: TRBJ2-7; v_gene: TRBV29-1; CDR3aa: CSVRGQGAYEQYF; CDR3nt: TGCAGCGTTCGGGGACAGGGCGCCTACGAGCAGTACTTC
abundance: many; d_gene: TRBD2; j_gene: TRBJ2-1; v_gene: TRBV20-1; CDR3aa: CSASGTSGSSEQFF; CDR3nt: TGCAGTGCTAGCGGGACTAGCGGGAGTAGTGAGCAGTTCTTC